This T cell receptor beta chain was documented in a study of CD8+ T cells in alopecia areata. About the research overall: Oral tofacitinib, 5 to 10 mg twice daily, was given in an open-label trial. Treated patients' severity was scored by percentage of affected scalp area.

The treatment is: oral pan-JAK inhibitor, 5-10 mg twice daily. The authors sorted CD4+ and CD8+ T cells from PBMCs. Study-level findings and limits: Scalp clonality, together with expanded CD8+ clones among the top 100, fell significantly with tofacitinib.

Sequencing used cDNA as its template, made by extracting RNA and reverse transcribing it. The repertoire was sequenced with immunoSEQ multiplex PCR; TCRdb's copy has only in-frame clones and lacks some. The sample shows about 140,000 clones, about 86% of them seen only once. Remarks on this clone: Antigen: not known.

The CDR3 has 13 amino acids. The germline CDR1 and CDR2 sequences are GTSNPN and SVGIG (reference sequence). This chain links TRBV30 with TRBJ2-5, with 9 bases lining up with TRBD1. Near its end, the DNA agrees better with TRBJ2-7, so the J call may be wrong. The specimen comprised CD8+ T cells sorted from blood, sampled at week 4, from a patient treated with tofacitinib. This clonotype originated in a human donor with alopecia areata. The CDR3 region is CAWSVLTGGEQYF. CDR3 nucleotides: TGTGCCTGGAGTGTACTGACAGGGGGCGAGCAGTACTTC.